A selection of T cell receptor beta chains follows, all from one sample in a study of T-cell memory formation after mild COVID-19. TCRdb passed the 5' RACE reads through MiXCR, listing each CDR3 protein once. This sample has some 440,000 distinct CDR3 sequences, with about 23% found just once. Material: PBMCs or a T cell subset sorted from them (not recorded which). The receptors shown here come from an adult woman who had mild COVID-19 (a few samples of this study predate the infection). Cell type and time point are not known. The CDR3 runs from the conserved cysteine through the conserved F or W. The D gene is left open where the match is weak. Expanded clones get a size class; other rows say once, few or many, or leave the size out.

d_call clone_size j_call v_call cdr3_nt cdr3_aa
TRBD1 . TRBJ1-5 TRBV27 TGTGCCAGCAGACCAGGGGGCTTAGGTCAGCCCCAGCATTTT CASRPGGLGQPQHF
TRBD2 many TRBJ2-3 TRBV12-3/TRBV12-4 TGTGCCAGCACCTGGGGGGGGGGCACAGATACGCAGTATTTT CASTWGGGTDTQYF
TRBD1 . TRBJ1-5 TRBV12-3/TRBV12-4 TGTGCCAGCAGCCCGGGACAGCCCCTTACTCTTAGCAATCAGCCCCAGCATTTT CASSPGQPLTLSNQPQHF
TRBD1 many TRBJ1-1 TRBV6-5 TGTGCCAGCAGTCCATCGGGACAGGGGGCTGAAGCTTTCTTT CASSPSGQGAEAFF
. . TRBJ2-7 TRBV20-1 TGCAGTGCTAGAGGAACAGGGTCCGAGCAGTACTTC CSARGTGSEQYF
. . TRBJ2-5 TRBV20-1 TGCAGTTCTCTTGACAGGACCCAAGAGACCCAGTACTTC CSSLDRTQETQYF
TRBD2 many TRBJ2-3 TRBV12-3/TRBV12-4 TGTGCCAGCAGTTTAACGCGACTAGCGGGGGACACAGATACGCAGTATTTT CASSLTRLAGDTDTQYF
. few TRBJ1-1 TRBV7-9 TGTGCCAGCAGCTTAGCCACCTTAGAGACTTTCTTT CASSLATLETFF
. few TRBJ2-3 TRBV21-1 TGTGCCAGCCCTCGACAGGGAGCGAGAGATACGCAGTATTTT CASPRQGARDTQYF
TRBD1 few TRBJ2-1 TRBV5-5 TGTGCCAGCAGCTTTGGACAGGCGGCCTACAATGAGCAGTTCTTC CASSFGQAAYNEQFF